This T cell receptor (beta chain) was documented in a study of blood T cell repertoires in COVID-19. Profiling relied on immunoSEQ multiplex PCR, and the TCRdb table lists in-frame clones only, not all of them. The sample has over 50,000 clones; over 75% are singletons. Germline assignment: CDR1 MNHEY and CDR2 SVGAGI. This CDR3 contains 14 residues. With 9 bases clipped from V and 5 bases from J, the junction kept 10 bases outside the gene matches. Comment on this clone: The sample contains more than one DNA sequence encoding this CDR3.

The genes are TRBV6-5 and TRBJ1-3; TRBD1 matches at 7 bases. The sequence came from a human donor in a cohort sampled during active COVID-19. Sequencing was done on a sample of peripheral blood. The CDR3 sequence: CASTPGQLRNTIYF. CDR3 bases: TGTGCCAGTACTCCGGGACAGCTTCGAAACACCATATATTTT.